This is a list of T cell receptor beta chains from one sample in a study of cytomegalovirus exposure and HLA in healthy donors. Repertoires were generated with immunoSEQ multiplex PCR, while TCRdb's copy carries only in-frame clones and drops some. The repertoire holds around 150,000 clones, roughly three fifths seen once, with roughly 2.5% in the top ten. The material sequenced was PBMCs. These receptors all stem from a woman aged 40-49 years in good health and CMV-seronegative. CDR3s include the opening cysteine and the closing phenylalanine or tryptophan. D genes are given only for firm matches. Clone sizes are given selectively: once, few, many, or a class where the clone is expanded.

>TRBV27|TRBJ2-7|.|once
TGTGCCAGCAGTTTGGCAGGGGCCGGCCTCTACGAGCAGTACTTC
CASSLAGAGLYEQYF
>TRBV29-1|TRBJ2-1|.|once
TGCAGCGTTCGACAGGCCCTCTACAATGAGCAGTTCTTC
CSVRQALYNEQFF
>TRBV19|TRBJ1-3|TRBD1|.
TGTGCCAGTAGCTCGCAGGGGGATCGTATCACCATATATTTT
CASSSQGDRITIYF
>TRBV2|TRBJ1-2|TRBD1|.
TGTGCCAGCAGAACCTCCGGGACAGTGTCCGGCTACACCTTC
CASRTSGTVSGYTF
>TRBV4-2|TRBJ2-1|.|few
TGTGCCAGCAGCCAAGAACTAGCCTTTGAGCAGTTCTTC
CASSQELAFEQFF
>TRBV7-3|TRBJ1-1|.|.
TGTGCCAGCAGCTTAAGTGCGGGGGCCGGGACTGAAGCTTTCTTT
CASSLSAGAGTEAFF
>TRBV4-1|TRBJ1-3|.|.
TGCGCCAGCAGCCAAGATTGGAGGGAAACTGGAAACACCATATATTTT
CASSQDWRETGNTIYF
>TRBV10-3|TRBJ2-7|TRBD2|.
TGTGCCATCAGTGAGGCTAGCGGGGGCTACGAGCAGTACTTC
CAISEASGGYEQYF
>TRBV4-1|TRBJ2-3|TRBD2|.
TGCGCCAGCAGCCAATACCCGGGACTAGCGGGAACGCCTCGCACAGATACGCAGTATTTT
CASSQYPGLAGTPRTDTQYF
>TRBV5-5|TRBJ1-3|.|.
TGTGCCAGCAGCGTAGGGAGCTCTGGAAACACCATATATTTT
CASSVGSSGNTIYF
>TRBV7-9|TRBJ1-5|.|.
TGTGCCAGCAGCTTAACAGGGAAGGAGCCCCAGCATTTT
CASSLTGKEPQHF
>TRBV7-2|TRBJ1-1|TRBD1|few
TGTGCCAGCAGCTCCGGACGACAGGGGAACACTGAAGCTTTCTTT
CASSSGRQGNTEAFF
>TRBV4-1|TRBJ1-2|TRBD1|.
TGCGCCAGCAGCATCGACAGGGCCGGCTACACCTTC
CASSIDRAGYTF
>TRBV4-3|TRBJ1-1|.|.
TGCGCCAGCAGCCAAATCCGGGGGACTCGCGCTTTCTTT
CASSQIRGTRAFF
>TRBV7-9|TRBJ2-7|.|.
TGTGCCAGCAGCTTAGTTGGGGGCCCCTACGAGCAGTACTTC
CASSLVGGPYEQYF
>TRBV9|TRBJ2-3|.|.
TGTGCCAGCAGCGTAGCGGATACGCAGTATTTT
CASSVADTQYF
>TRBV6-5|TRBJ1-1|.|few
TGTGCCAGCATTCCAACAGGGACGACGAGTGAAGCTTTCTTT
CASIPTGTTSEAFF
>TRBV7-9|TRBJ1-1|.|.
TGTGCCAGCAGCCTGGGCCCCCCCTCTGAAGCTTTCTTT
CASSLGPPSEAFF
>TRBV2|TRBJ1-4|TRBD1|.
TGTGCCAGCACACAGGGGGCGGGTGAAAAACTGTTTTTT
CASTQGAGEKLFF
>TRBV5-1|TRBJ1-6|TRBD1|.
TGCGCCAGCAGCTTGGACGGTAGAAAGGCCCCGGGACAGAGCTCCTATAATTCACCCCTCCACTTT
CASSLDGRKAPGQSSYNSPLHF
>TRBV5-6|TRBJ2-5|.|few
TGTGCCAGCAGCTTAAACAGGGAGGGGAGGTACCAAGAGACCCAGTACTTC
CASSLNREGRYQETQYF
>TRBV25-1|TRBJ1-6|TRBD1|.
TGTGCCAGCAGTCCCCGGGACAGGGAGAATTCACCCCTCCACTTT
CASSPRDRENSPLHF
>TRBV6-5|TRBJ2-2|.|.
TGTGCCAGCAGTTACGAGCAAAGGGGCACCGGGGAGCTGTTTTTT
CASSYEQRGTGELFF
>TRBV29-1|TRBJ1-1|TRBD1|.
TGCAGCGTCCGCGACAGGGGTGGGAACACTGAAGCTTTCTTT
CSVRDRGGNTEAFF
>TRBV10-2|TRBJ1-1|.|.
TGCGCCAGCAGTGAGCAGTTCTACACTGAAGCTTTCTTT
CASSEQFYTEAFF
>TRBV5-1|TRBJ1-2|TRBD1|.
TGCGCCAGCAGCTTACCGGGACAGGGCAACTATGGCTACACCTTC
CASSLPGQGNYGYTF
>TRBV5-1|TRBJ1-1|.|.
TGCGCCAGCAGCTTGGCTCCGAGACAGAGTAACACTGAAGCTTTCTTT
CASSLAPRQSNTEAFF
>TRBV27|TRBJ2-5|TRBD2|.
TGTGCCAGCAGTTCGGGACTAGCGGGGGGCAGAGAGACCCAGTACTTC
CASSSGLAGGRETQYF
>TRBV5-1|TRBJ2-2|TRBD1|.
TGCGCCAGCAGCGCCGACAGGGTTGAGCTAGGGGAGCTGTTTTTT
CASSADRVELGELFF
>TRBV19|TRBJ1-2|.|.
TGTGCCAGTAGTATAACAGGCAGCGTCTATGGCTACACCTTC
CASSITGSVYGYTF
>TRBV7-2|TRBJ1-1|TRBD1|.
TGTGCCAGCAGCTCCCAATACCACGGACAGGGGGCGCGGGCTTTCTTT
CASSSQYHGQGARAFF
>TRBV9|TRBJ1-2|TRBD1|few
TGTGCCAGCAGCGGCTACAGGGGGCCTGACTATGGCTACACCTTC
CASSGYRGPDYGYTF
>TRBV10-3|TRBJ2-3|.|.
TGTGCCATCAGTGATTTGGACAGCATTAGCACAGATACGCAGTATTTT
CAISDLDSISTDTQYF
>TRBV6-5|TRBJ2-5|TRBD1|few
TGTGCCAGCAGTTCTCCCGGACAGGGGAAAAAGACCCAGTACTTC
CASSSPGQGKKTQYF
>TRBV19|TRBJ2-2|.|.
TGTGCCAGTAGTAGCAGTCGCACCCTTCAGACCGGGGAGCTGTTTTTT
CASSSSRTLQTGELFF
>TRBV29-1|TRBJ1-1|.|.
TGCAGCGTTTACCAGGGAAACACTGAAGCTTTCTTT
CSVYQGNTEAFF
>TRBV30|TRBJ1-1|.|.
TGTGCCTGGCGCCCCGGGTCATCTGAAGCTTTCTTT
CAWRPGSSEAFF
>TRBV5-4|TRBJ1-1|.|.
TGTGCCAGCAGCATAGAATTGCGTGAAGCTTTCTTT
CASSIELREAFF
>TRBV9|TRBJ2-3|TRBD2|.
TGTGCCAGCAGCCCCCGGGGGGGGACCGTCGGAGATACGCAGTATTTT
CASSPRGGTVGDTQYF
>TRBV5-8|TRBJ1-5|.|few
TGTGCCAGCAGCTGGGAGCATGACCGTAGCAATCAGCCCCAGCATTTT
CASSWEHDRSNQPQHF
>TRBV5-1|TRBJ2-3|TRBD2|.
TGCGCCAGCAGCACCGGACTAGCGGGGCGCACAGATACGCAGTATTTT
CASSTGLAGRTDTQYF
>TRBV28|TRBJ2-3|TRBD2|.
TGTGCCAGCAGTTTCCCGGGACTAGACCCAGATACGCAGTATTTT
CASSFPGLDPDTQYF
>TRBV19|TRBJ1-1|TRBD1|.
TGTGCCAGTAGTTCCTGGGACAGTAAGAACACTGAAGCTTTCTTT
CASSSWDSKNTEAFF
>TRBV4-3|TRBJ2-2|TRBD2|.
TGCGCCAGCAGCCTCGGGGGGGGTGAGGCCGGGGAGCTGTTTTTT
CASSLGGGEAGELFF
>TRBV6-4|TRBJ2-2|.|once
TGTGCCAGCAGTGGAGACACCGGGGAGCTGTTTTTT
CASSGDTGELFF
>TRBV15|TRBJ1-1|.|.
TGTGCCACCAGCAGAGATACAGGGTCCATGAACACTGAAGCTTTCTTT
CATSRDTGSMNTEAFF
>TRBV11-3|TRBJ1-5|TRBD1|.
TGTGCCAGCAGCGGGGACAGGGGGCGAGATCAGCCCCAGCATTTT
CASSGDRGRDQPQHF
>TRBV5-1|TRBJ2-1|TRBD2|.
TGCGCCAGCAGCCCGGGAAGCGGGGGAGGATCCTACAATGAGCAGTTCTTC
CASSPGSGGGSYNEQFF
>TRBV2|TRBJ2-7|.|.
TGTGCCAGCAGTAGGGGACAAGAAATTGGCGAGCAGTACTTC
CASSRGQEIGEQYF
>TRBV29-1|TRBJ2-2|.|.
TGCAGCGTTGTAAGGGGCAGGGGCGGGGAGCTGTTTTTT
CSVVRGRGGELFF
>TRBV5-1|TRBJ1-2|TRBD1|few
TGCGCCAGCAGCATCGGGACAGACGTTGGCTACACCTTC
CASSIGTDVGYTF
>TRBV30|TRBJ2-7|.|.
TGTGGGGCATTAGTGGAAGGGACACCAACTATCACCTACGAGCAGTACTTC
CGALVEGTPTITYEQYF
>TRBV7-2|TRBJ1-3|.|.
TGTGCCAGCAGCTTTCCAGGGTCTGGAAACACCATATATTTT
CASSFPGSGNTIYF
>TRBV6-1|TRBJ2-3|.|.
TGTGCCAGCAGTGAAGGGGCCGTGGCGAGATATACGCAGTATTTT
CASSEGAVARYTQYF
>TRBV7-9|TRBJ1-1|.|once
TGTGCCAGCAGCTTAGTGGCGCGAGGCTCGAAAAACACTGAAGCTTTCTTT
CASSLVARGSKNTEAFF
>TRBV29-1|TRBJ2-7|.|.
TGCAGCGCCGTACGCTTGAAGCCAAGTTCCTACGAGCAGTACTTC
CSAVRLKPSSYEQYF
>TRBV28|TRBJ1-1|.|.
TGTGCCAGTACTACGGGATGGAGGGAAGCTTTCTTT
CASTTGWREAFF
>TRBV5-8|TRBJ1-1|.|.
TGTGCCAGCAGCTTTACGCTAGATGTTAACACTGAAGCTTTCTTT
CASSFTLDVNTEAFF
>TRBV25-1|TRBJ2-3|.|.
TGTGCCAGCAGTGTGGGACACCCGGACACGCAGTATTTT
CASSVGHPDTQYF